These T cell receptor beta chains were read from a single sample in a study of blood T cell repertoires in COVID-19. Clones were sequenced by immunoSEQ multiplex PCR, and TCRdb holds only the in-frame ones, with some missing. The table includes 160,000 or so clones, 80% to 90% detected once. Material: peripheral blood. These receptor sequences come from a woman aged 40 to 50 with acute or convalescent COVID-19. The CDR3 runs from the conserved cysteine through the conserved F or W. The D gene is left open where the match is weak. Size is stated for part of the rows, as once, few or many counts, or as a class when the clone is expanded.

v_gene,d_gene,j_gene,abundance,CDR3aa,CDR3nt
TRBV21-1,-,TRBJ2-3,-,CASSLGSYRPSTDTQYF,TGTGCCAGCAGCCTAGGAAGCTACCGACCTAGCACAGATACGCAGTATTTT
TRBV13,-,TRBJ2-7,few,CASSLIQGTYEQYF,TGTGCCAGCAGCTTGATTCAGGGCACCTACGAGCAGTACTTC
TRBV28,-,TRBJ2-2,-,CASSFGDRWTGELFF,TGTGCCAGCAGTTTTGGAGACAGGTGGACCGGGGAGCTGTTTTTT
TRBV28,-,TRBJ2-2,many,CASSFILPGELFF,TGTGCCAGCAGTTTTATACTACCCGGGGAGCTGTTTTTT
TRBV5-1,TRBD1,TRBJ1-1,-,CASSLGLGTGETEAFF,TGCGCCAGCAGCTTGGGACTCGGGACAGGGGAGACTGAAGCTTTCTTT
TRBV6-5,TRBD2,TRBJ2-1,few,CASKPYGGVGNEQFF,TGTGCCAGCAAACCCTACGGGGGGGTAGGCAATGAGCAGTTCTTC
TRBV18,-,TRBJ2-3,once,CASSPFTRGSWDTQYF,TGTGCCAGCTCACCATTTACTAGGGGGTCGTGGGATACGCAGTATTTT
TRBV28,-,TRBJ1-5,-,CASFGPGHRFGDQPQHF,-
TRBV5-1,TRBD1,TRBJ2-2,-,CASSLGQGKTGELFF,TGCGCCAGCAGCTTGGGACAGGGGAAGACCGGGGAGCTGTTTTTT
TRBV19,-,TRBJ1-5,-,CASSMGQGWGNQPQHF,TGTGCCAGTAGTATGGGGCAGGGTTGGGGCAATCAGCCCCAGCATTTT
TRBV5-1,-,TRBJ2-3,-,CASSLGGTDTQYF,TGCGCCAGCAGCCTGGGCGGCACAGATACGCAGTATTTT
TRBV19,-,TRBJ1-2,once,CASTWDKVYGYTF,TGTGCCAGTACCTGGGACAAAGTCTATGGCTACACCTTC
TRBV10-3,TRBD2,TRBJ2-7,-,CAISGGLAGPSYEQYF,TGTGCCATCAGTGGTGGACTAGCGGGGCCCTCCTACGAGCAGTACTTC
TRBV24-1,TRBD2,TRBJ2-3,-,CATSIAGGPDTQYF,TGTGCCACCAGCATAGCGGGAGGTCCAGATACGCAGTATTTT
TRBV15,-,TRBJ1-1,-,CATSRDAGRLNTEAFF,TGTGCCACCAGCAGGGACGCGGGGAGGCTGAACACTGAAGCTTTCTTT
TRBV7-7,TRBD1,TRBJ2-2,-,CASSSRTGRDTGELFF,TGTGCCAGCAGCTCCCGGACAGGTCGAGACACCGGGGAGCTGTTTTTT
TRBV5-4,-,TRBJ2-1,-,CASSPDAGYEQFF,TGTGCCAGCAGCCCGGACGCAGGGTATGAGCAGTTCTTC
TRBV6-4,TRBD1,TRBJ1-4,-,CASSDRGQATNEKLFF,TGTGCCAGCAGTGACCGCGGACAGGCAACTAATGAAAAACTGTTTTTT
TRBV28,-,TRBJ1-4,once,CASSLPGSGGFEKLFF,TGTGCCAGCAGTTTGCCGGGGAGCGGGGGGTTTGAAAAACTGTTTTTT
TRBV5-4,-,TRBJ1-1,-,CASTLGSSGTEAFF,TGTGCCAGCACCTTGGGTTCGTCGGGCACTGAAGCTTTCTTT
TRBV28,-,TRBJ2-7,once,CASSFAGTPTYEQYF,TGTGCCAGCAGTTTCGCGGGGACTCCTACCTACGAGCAGTACTTC
TRBV11-1,-,TRBJ2-7,-,CASSWVTGNEQYF,TGTGCCAGCAGCTGGGTGACAGGAAACGAGCAGTACTTC
TRBV3-1/TRBV3-2,-,TRBJ2-7,-,CASSQSGHSYEQYF,TGTGCCAGCAGCCAATCAGGACACTCCTACGAGCAGTACTTC
TRBV6-1,TRBD1,TRBJ2-7,-,CASSDARQGYEQYF,TGTGCCAGCAGTGACGCTCGACAGGGTTACGAGCAGTACTTC
TRBV19,-,TRBJ2-3,-,CASKETGPRADTQYF,TGTGCCAGTAAGGAGACAGGCCCTCGTGCAGATACGCAGTATTTT
TRBV9,-,TRBJ1-2,-,CASSVGQGSCTF,-
TRBV2,TRBD1,TRBJ2-2,-,CASRGGQNTGELFF,TGTGCCAGCAGAGGGGGCCAGAACACCGGGGAGCTGTTTTTT
TRBV15,-,TRBJ2-6,few,CATSRDYRSGANVLTF,TGTGCCACCAGCAGAGACTATCGCTCTGGGGCCAACGTCCTGACTTTC
TRBV5-6,-,TRBJ1-1,-,CASSLWQIEAFF,TGTGCCAGCAGCTTGTGGCAGATTGAAGCTTTCTTT
TRBV3-1/TRBV3-2,TRBD2,TRBJ2-2,-,CASSQEGLDNTGELFF,TGTGCCAGCAGCCAAGAGGGACTAGATAACACCGGGGAGCTGTTTTTT
TRBV18,TRBD1,TRBJ1-2,-,CASSPDRVDGYTF,TGTGCCAGCTCACCTGACAGGGTTGATGGCTACACCTTC
TRBV11-3,-,TRBJ1-1,-,CASSFTKTEAFF,TGTGCCAGCAGCTTTACTAAGACTGAAGCTTTCTTT
TRBV19,-,TRBJ1-3,few,CAIRDGGSGNTIYF,TGTGCCATTAGGGACGGAGGCTCTGGAAACACCATATATTTT
TRBV11-3,-,TRBJ1-1,-,CASSLRELAGPLNTEAFF,TGTGCCAGCAGCTTGCGGGAACTGGCGGGTCCTTTGAACACTGAAGCTTTCTTT
TRBV25-1,-,TRBJ2-2,-,CASSVSADTGELFF,TGTGCCAGCAGTGTATCGGCGGACACCGGGGAGCTGTTTTTT
TRBV11-1,TRBD2,TRBJ2-2,-,CASGKLAGGIGELFF,TGTGCCAGCGGAAAACTAGCGGGAGGAATCGGGGAGCTGTTTTTT
TRBV30,-,TRBJ2-1,-,CAWSVPGNEQFF,TGTGCCTGGAGTGTACCAGGGAATGAGCAGTTCTTC
TRBV9,-,TRBJ2-2,-,CASSATGMSTGELFF,TGTGCCAGCAGCGCAACAGGGATGAGCACCGGGGAGCTGTTTTTT
TRBV28,-,TRBJ1-2,-,CASSFNLDGANYGYTF,TGTGCCAGCAGTTTTAATTTAGACGGAGCTAACTATGGCTACACCTTC
TRBV2,TRBD2,TRBJ2-3,-,CASRSGDYEFTDTQYF,TGTGCCAGCAGGTCTGGGGACTACGAGTTCACAGATACGCAGTATTTT
TRBV5-1,TRBD1,TRBJ1-5,-,CASSFGTGDFNQPQHF,TGCGCCAGCAGCTTCGGGACAGGGGATTTTAATCAGCCCCAGCATTTT
TRBV6-1,-,TRBJ2-3,-,CASSEALVGAGTDTQYF,TGTGCCAGCAGTGAAGCGCTTGTGGGGGCAGGAACAGATACGCAGTATTTT
TRBV11-2,-,TRBJ2-4,-,CASSLGSGNGQYF,TGTGCCAGCAGCTTAGGGTCAGGTAACGGTCAGTACTTC
TRBV21-1,-,TRBJ1-5,-,CASSKGGTGHNQPQHF,TGTGCCAGCAGCAAAGGGGGGACTGGCCACAATCAGCCCCAGCATTTT
TRBV3-1/TRBV3-2,TRBD2,TRBJ2-7,-,CASSHTSGGYEQYF,TGTGCCAGCAGCCACACTAGCGGGGGTTACGAGCAGTACTTC
TRBV6-5,TRBD1,TRBJ2-3,-,CASSYTGENTQYF,TGTGCCAGCAGTTACACAGGGGAAAATACGCAGTATTTT
TRBV4-2,TRBD1,TRBJ1-5,-,CASSQEVGQGKYSNQPQHF,TGTGCCAGCAGCCAAGAAGTAGGACAGGGGAAATATAGCAATCAGCCCCAGCATTTT
TRBV7-2,-,TRBJ1-1,-,CASSLVSFEAFF,TGTGCCAGCAGCTTAGTGTCATTTGAAGCTTTCTTT
TRBV10-3,TRBD2,TRBJ2-3,once,CATLLAGERAQYF,TGTGCCACCTTACTAGCGGGGGAGAGGGCGCAGTATTTT
TRBV19,-,TRBJ1-3,-,CASSMGDRISGNTIYF,TGTGCCAGTAGTATGGGTGACAGGATCTCTGGAAACACCATATATTTT
TRBV28,-,TRBJ2-7,-,CASSTRVRGTSF,TGTGCCAGCAGTACACGAGTGCGGGGAACCTCCTTC
TRBV11-3,-,TRBJ2-2,once,CASSLVGSLDTGELFF,TGTGCCAGCAGCTTAGTCGGGAGTCTGGACACCGGGGAGCTGTTTTTT
TRBV10-3,-,TRBJ2-1,-,CATQRTADSDEQFF,TGTGCCACCCAGAGGACTGCCGATAGCGATGAGCAGTTCTTC
TRBV11-3,-,TRBJ2-1,-,CASSFLSSYNEQFF,TGTGCCAGCAGCTTCCTGAGCTCCTACAATGAGCAGTTCTTC
TRBV30,-,TRBJ1-1,-,CAWSREMNTEAFF,TGTGCCTGGAGTCGAGAGATGAACACTGAAGCTTTCTTT